Each of the 14 T cell receptor beta chains below was sequenced from the same sample in a study. The protocol was immunoSEQ multiplex PCR, while the TCRdb copy is restricted to in-frame clones and leaves out a portion. The repertoire holds some 70,000 clones, roughly 93% seen once, with under 4.5% in the top ten. The sequenced sample consisted of PBMCs. The receptors here all came from a man in his forties or fifties with rheumatoid arthritis.

The chain couples TRBV7-3 to TRBJ2-1; 7 bases are shared with TRBD2. The CDR3 totals 13 residues. With V trimmed by 1 base and J by 12 bases, 6 bases remained unmatched. CDR1 SGHTA and CDR2 FQGTGA come from the germline V gene. The CDR3 sequence: CASSLRRGEGQFF. DNA for the CDR3: TGTGCCAGCAGCTTAAGACGGGGGGAAGGGCAGTTCTTC.

This chain uses TRBV6-2 or TRBV6-3 with TRBJ1-5; perhaps TRBD1 as D (6 bases). The CDR3 runs to 16 residues. V dropped 0 bases and J dropped 4 bases, with 13 bases sitting between them. Germline V gene sequence: CDR1 MNHEY, CDR2 SVGEGT. CDR3: CASSYSTGTPNQPQHF. CDR3 DNA sequence: TGTGCCAGCAGTTACTCGACCGGGACACCTAATCAGCCCCAGCATTTT.

V is TRBV5-1 and J is TRBJ1-1, with D possibly being TRBD1 (6 bases). Germline V gene sequence: CDR1 SGHRS, CDR2 YFSETQ. The CDR3 spans 14 residues. V lost 7 bases to trimming and J lost 7 bases, with 20 bases between them. CDR3 in DNA: TGCGCCAGCTCAGGGGTGGCGGGGAAAAATGAAGCTTTCTTT. Translated: CASSGVAGKNEAFF.

This chain links TRBV2 with TRBJ1-1; D gene uncertain. CDR1 is SNHLY and CDR2 is FYNNEI in the germline V gene. Trimming took 8 bases from V and 3 from J, leaving 10 bases between them. The CDR3 consists of 12 residues. This chain's CDR3 is CASRVWDTEAFF. Written as DNA, the CDR3 is TGTGCCAGCCGGGTGTGGGACACTGAAGCTTTCTTT.

The gene calls are TRBV19 and TRBJ2-7, with a tentative D call TRBD1 (6 bases). The CDR3 spans 22 residues. The V end lost 0 bases, the J end lost 3 bases, and 33 bases lay between the germline ends. Germline CDR1 and CDR2: LNHDA and SQIVND (reference sequence). The CDR3 DNA reads TGTGCCAGTAGTATAGATCAAAATTCTAGGGCAGGGGTCTCCTATAGGGTCTACGAGCAGTACTTC. It is translated as CASSIDQNSRAGVSYRVYEQYF.

The genes are TRBV6-5 and TRBJ2-2; D is ambiguous. This CDR3 has 12 amino acids. Trimming took off 0 bases at V and 4 bases at J, with 0 bases between the two ends. CDR1 is MNHEY, CDR2 SVGAGI, per germline. The CDR3: CASSYSTGELFF. Here the CDR3 DNA reads TGTGCCAGCAGTTACTCCACCGGGGAGCTGTTTTTT.

This chain joins TRBV5-6 and TRBJ1-2, with D uncertain. The CDR3 consists of 16 residues. Trimming stripped 1 base from V and 0 bases from J, with 13 bases between. CDR1 is SGHDT, CDR2 YYEEEE, per germline. The CDR3 loop reads CASSLPPGGSNYGYTF. CDR3 in DNA: TGTGCCAGCAGCTTGCCGCCAGGCGGCTCTAACTATGGCTACACCTTC.

The CDR3 nucleotides are TGTGCCAGCAGCTACCGTCTAGCGGAGCAGTTCTTC. Amino acid sequence: CASSYRLAEQFF. The rearrangement joins TRBV28 to TRBJ2-1, with a tentative D call TRBD2 (6 bases). CDR3 length equals 12 residues. V lost 6 bases and J lost 10, with 13 bases in between. Per the germline V gene, CDR1 is MDHEN and CDR2 is SYDVKM.

The chain couples TRBV6-6 to TRBJ1-1, with no clear D. There are 11 residues in the CDR3. Germline CDR1 is MNHNY and CDR2 is SVGAGI (reference sequence). V was cut by 6 bases and J by 0 bases, with 2 bases left in between. CDR3 residues: CASRVNTEAFF. The CDR3 nucleotides read TGTGCCAGCAGAGTGAACACTGAAGCTTTCTTT.

The chain links TRBV2 to TRBJ1-5; perhaps TRBD1 as D (5 bases). This CDR3 is built from 15 residues. V lost 6 bases and J lost 0, with 12 bases in between. Germline V gene data show CDR1 as SNHLY and CDR2 as FYNNEI. In nucleotides, the CDR3 is TGTGCCAGCAGGAAACAGGAATATAGCAATCAGCCCCAGCATTTT. Its translation is CASRKQEYSNQPQHF. Complete variable domain (other parts from reference TRBV2 and TRBJ1-5): EPEVTQTPSHQVTQMGQEVILRCVPISNHLYFYWYRQILGQKVEFLVSFYNNEISEKSEIFDDQFSVERPDGSNFTLKIRSTKLEDSAMYFCASRKQEYSNQPQHFGDGTRLSIL.

This chain uses TRBV5-6 with TRBJ2-6; a weak D match, TRBD1 (6 bases). Trimming removed 1 base from V and 1 base from J, with 15 bases in between. This CDR3 has 18 amino acids. Germline assignment: CDR1 SGHDT and CDR2 YYEEEE. The CDR3 nucleotides read TGTGCCAGCAGCTTGTTTACAGGGTCCAGGTCTGGGGCCAACGTCCTGACTTTC. It yields the protein CASSLFTGSRSGANVLTF.

The chain joins TRBV13 to TRBJ1-2; D not resolved. The CDR3 consists of 9 residues. Per germline, CDR1 PRHDT and CDR2 FYEKMQ (reference sequence). The V gene lost 9 bases and the J gene lost 7 bases, with 6 bases spanning the gap. The CDR3 here is CASLSGYTF. The DNA of the CDR3 is TGTGCCAGTTTGAGTGGCTACACCTTC.

The chain employs TRBV10-1 and TRBJ1-4; D is undetermined. The CDR3 runs to 11 residues. Germline V gene lookup returns CDR1 WNHNN and CDR2 SYGVQD (reference sequence). CDR3: CVLFVDEKLFF. The CDR3 nucleotides are TGCGTCCTGTTCGTTGACGAAAAACTGTTTTTT.

This chain uses TRBV28 with TRBJ1-5, with no clear D. Trimming left V 7 bases short and J 0 bases short, with 13 bases between. Germline CDR1 reads MDHEN; CDR2 reads SYDVKM. The CDR3 extends over 15 amino acids. The DNA for the CDR3 is TGTGCCAGCATTATACGTAGGTATAGCAATCAGCCCCAGCATTTT. Protein sequence: CASIIRRYSNQPQHF. The whole variable domain, filled in from reference TRBV28 and TRBJ1-5, reads DVKVTQSSRYLVKRTGEKVFLECVQDMDHENMFWYRQDPGLGLRLIYFSYDVKMKEKGDIPEGYSVSREKKERFSLILESASTNQTSMYLCASIIRRYSNQPQHFGDGTRLSIL.